The text below deals with one TCR beta chain. Germline CDR1 and CDR2: MDHEN and SYDVKM. Deletions cut 6 bases from V and 0 bases from J, with 11 bases between. The CDR3 loop spans 14 amino acids. Enrolled during active infection, Seattle patients were then followed longitudinally. Sequenced by immunoSEQ multiplex PCR; TCRdb stores in-frame clones only, minus some. The table shows approximately 400,000 clones, with more than 70% occurring only once. This specimen comes from a study of blood T cell repertoires in COVID-19. Across the study: Specimens from acute and convalescent COVID-19 originated in the United States, Italy and Spain. The cDNA or gDNA used as material had been derived from T cells, B-cell-depleted T cells, or PBMCs.

The sequenced sample consisted of peripheral blood. The clonotype comes from a woman in her 50s with COVID-19, enrolled during active disease. The rearrangement joins TRBV28 to TRBJ1-1, with unresolved D. CDR3 sequence reads: CASRVRGMNTEAFF. In DNA, the CDR3 is TGTGCCAGCAGGGTTAGAGGGATGAACACTGAAGCTTTCTTT.